The 15 T cell receptor beta chains listed next were all sequenced from one sample in a study of T cells in Graves' hyperthyroidism and ophthalmopathy. RNA transcripts were the template for amplifying TCR beta CDR3 regions. A first-round RT-PCR of the TCR CDR3 used the HTBI primer set. MiXCR, run by TCRdb on the multiplex PCR reads, gives a single entry per CDR3 protein. The sample has 550,000 to 600,000 distinct CDR3 sequences; 35% to 55% are singletons. Sequencing used peripheral blood or thyroid tissue (not recorded which). Receptors were obtained from an adult woman with Graves' disease, either hyperthyroidism or ophthalmopathy (not recorded which).

This clonotype was recorded many times. The chain is built from TRBV4-1 and TRBJ2-7; D gene uncertain. Between the trimmed V and J ends, which lost 2 bases and 4 bases, there was a span of 12 bases. Germline values: CDR1 MGHRA, CDR2 YSYEKL. The CDR3 is 14 amino acids. CDR3 loop: CASSQRNSRYEQYF. CDR3 nucleotide sequence: TGCGCCAGCAGCCAAAGAAACTCTAGATACGAGCAGTACTTC.

The J gene is TRBJ2-5, the V gene TRBV20-1; 8 positions match TRBD1. The junction had 11 bases not matched to a gene; V was cut back by 2 bases and J by 9 bases. The germline V gene has CDR1 DFQATT and CDR2 SNEGSKA (reference sequence). The CDR3 has 14 residues. The CDR3 DNA sequence: TGCAGTGCTAGACGGACAGGGAGCAATCAGCCCCAGTACTTC. Translating it yields CSARRTGSNQPQYF.

The chain is built from TRBV7-6 and TRBJ1-4; maybe TRBD1 (5 bases). Germline CDR1 and CDR2: SGHVS and FNYEAQ. The CDR3 runs 17 residues. The V and J ends lost 5 bases and 0 bases respectively, with 16 bases between them. This CDR3 is CASSTPQTGATNEKLFF. Here the CDR3 DNA reads TGTGCCAGCAGCACGCCACAAACAGGAGCAACTAATGAAAAACTGTTTTTT.

In its sample, this clonotype was seen many times. The chain recombines TRBV12-3 or TRBV12-4 with TRBJ1-1; 8 bases line up with TRBD1. This CDR3 has 13 residues. J gave up 10 bases and V 8 bases, and 12 bases lay outside the gene matches. The DNA of the CDR3 is TGTGCCAGCCAGACAGGGGCCGGATCCATAGCTTTCTTT. This codes for CASQTGAGSIAFF.

In this sample, this clonotype turned up many times. This sequence joins TRBV10-3 and TRBJ2-7; TRBD1 might be the D (6 bases). Trimming removed 8 bases at V and 7 bases at J, with 15 bases between. Germline CDR1 is ENHRY and CDR2 is SYGVKD. This CDR3 has 12 residues. Here the CDR3 reads CAIQDSLGEQYF. CDR3 nucleotide sequence: TGTGCCATCCAGGACAGCTTAGGGGAGCAGTACTTC.

This clonotype was seen repeatedly, ten times or more. This rearrangement joins TRBV12-3 or TRBV12-4 to TRBJ1-1, with TRBD1 as a possible D gene (5 bases). Between the trimmed V and J ends, which lost 6 bases and 0 bases, there was a span of 20 bases. This CDR3 spans 17 amino acids. The CDR3 spells CASSNRLPGLMNTEAFF. The DNA for the CDR3 is TGTGCCAGCAGCAACCGTCTTCCGGGGCTCATGAACACTGAAGCTTTCTTT.

This clonotype was counted ten times or more. V gene TRBV5-1 combines with J gene TRBJ2-6; TRBD1 or TRBD2 may be the D gene (6 bases each). Germline CDR1 SGHRS, CDR2 YFSETQ. The CDR3 extends over 17 amino acids. V lost 1 base to trimming and J lost 2 bases, with 13 bases between them. CDR3 DNA sequence: TGCGCCAGCAGCTTGTTTCTTCGGGGGCCTGGGGCCAACGTCCTGACTTTC. Protein sequence: CASSLFLRGPGANVLTF.

This clonotype was recorded many times. Here the CDR3 DNA reads TGCAGTGCTAGAATCCCCGGGACAGCAAAAGGCACCTTC. Protein sequence: CSARIPGTAKGTF. This chain connects TRBV20-1 to TRBJ1-2, with 7 bases aligning to TRBD1. From germline, CDR1 is DFQATT and CDR2 SNEGSKA (reference sequence). The CDR3 is 13 amino acids. With 2 bases clipped from V and 13 bases from J, the junction kept 13 bases outside the gene matches.

In this sample, this clonotype turned up many times. The chain is built from TRBV10-2 and TRBJ1-4; D remains ambiguous. Trimming removed 6 bases at V and 17 bases at J, with 16 bases between. Germline V CDR1 and CDR2: WSHSY, SAAADI. CDR3 size: 11 residues. The CDR3 region has the DNA TGCGCCAGCAGAGTGAACGGGTCAGTTTTTTTT. Translating it yields CASRVNGSVFF.

The CDR3 reads CASSWGRGGMAEAFF. The CDR3 nucleotides read TGTGCCAGCAGTTGGGGCAGGGGGGGTATGGCTGAAGCTTTCTTT. V and J are TRBV6-1 and TRBJ1-1; 7 nucleotides line up with TRBD1. The J segment lost 6 bases and the V segment lost 5 bases, leaving 12 bases of the junction unmatched. This CDR3 is 15 amino acids long. Germline V gene sequence: CDR1 MNHNS, CDR2 SASEGT.

The genes are TRBV9 and TRBJ2-7, with a possible D match to TRBD1 (6 bases). Germline loops: CDR1 SGDLS, CDR2 YYNGEE. The ends were cut back, 4 bases at V and 4 bases at J, with 15 bases in the middle. The CDR3 has 14 residues. The CDR3 loop is CASSPRDNLYEQYF. The CDR3 DNA reads TGTGCCAGCAGCCCCCGGGACAATCTATACGAGCAGTACTTC.

This clonotype was observed a handful of times. The chain uses TRBV28 and TRBJ1-2; D uncertain. The CDR3 runs 15 residues. The ends were cut back, 5 bases at V and 4 bases at J, with 17 bases in the middle. Germline V gene lookup returns CDR1 MDHEN and CDR2 SYDVKM. The CDR3 DNA reads as TGTGCCAGCAGTCCCGGTGGAGGCACGGCCTATGGCTACACCTTC. Protein sequence: CASSPGGGTAYGYTF.

This chain uses TRBV6-6 with TRBJ2-5; D possibly uses TRBD1 or TRBD2 (5 bases each). The V gene's germline CDR1 is MNHNY and CDR2 SVGAGI (reference sequence). The CDR3 length is 15 residues. Trimming took off 0 bases at V and 4 bases at J, with 12 bases between the two ends. The CDR3 bases are TGTGCCAGCAGTTACTCCGAGGGGAGTCGAGAGACCCAGTACTTC. The encoded protein is CASSYSEGSRETQYF.

This rearrangement joins TRBV5-1 to TRBJ1-1, with 9 bases identical to TRBD1. J lost 2 bases, V lost 4 bases, and 9 bases had no gene match. The CDR3 covers 16 residues. Germline CDR1 and CDR2: SGHRS and YFSETQ. The CDR3 protein is CASSTGTGRLNTEAFF. The CDR3 DNA follows: TGCGCCAGCAGCACTGGGACAGGGAGGTTAAACACTGAAGCTTTCTTT.

This clonotype was picked up many times. The J gene is TRBJ1-4, the V gene TRBV11-2; D is undetermined. The V end lost 5 bases, the J end lost 6 bases, and 7 bases lay between the germline ends. The CDR3 is made up of 12 amino acids. Looked up from germline, CDR1 is SGHAT and CDR2 is FQNNGV. The CDR3 spells CASSRQYEKLFF. The CDR3 DNA reads TGTGCCAGCAGCCGACAATATGAAAAACTGTTTTTT.